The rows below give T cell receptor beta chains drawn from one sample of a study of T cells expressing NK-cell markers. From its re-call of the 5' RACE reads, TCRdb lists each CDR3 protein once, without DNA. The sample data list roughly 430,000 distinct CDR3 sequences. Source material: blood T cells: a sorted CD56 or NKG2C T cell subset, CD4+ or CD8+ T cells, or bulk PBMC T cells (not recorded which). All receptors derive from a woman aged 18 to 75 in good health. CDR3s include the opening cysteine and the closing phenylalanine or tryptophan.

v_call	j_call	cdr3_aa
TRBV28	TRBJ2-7	CASSLRVGDSSYEQYF
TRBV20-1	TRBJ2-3	CSAGLKTSGSTDTQYF
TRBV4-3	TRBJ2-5	CASSQDRSASTQYF
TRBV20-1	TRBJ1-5	CSARDPGGGVDQPQHF
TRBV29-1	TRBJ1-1	CSVEERQMNTEAFF
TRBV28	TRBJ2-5	CASSRRDKIETQYF
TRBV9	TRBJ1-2	CASSVAAGDRLDYGYTF
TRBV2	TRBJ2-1	CASGEDGNEQFF
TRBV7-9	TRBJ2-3	CASRPQITEETDTQYF
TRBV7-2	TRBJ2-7	CASSSGPSGEEQYF
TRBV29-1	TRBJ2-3	CSGQSTGGGTDTQYF
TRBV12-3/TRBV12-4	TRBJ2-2	CASRDRGLEELFF
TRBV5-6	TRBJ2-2	CASSLSLAGRGELFF
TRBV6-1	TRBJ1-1	CASSGSIGQSEAFF
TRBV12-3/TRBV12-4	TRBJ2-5	CASGWARRETQYF
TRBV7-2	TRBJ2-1	CASSLNTGTASYNEQFF
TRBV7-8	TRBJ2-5	CASSLGTRGVETQYF
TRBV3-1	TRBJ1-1	CASSQEGWGTEAFF
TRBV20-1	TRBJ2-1	CSAQRPGQYYNEQFF
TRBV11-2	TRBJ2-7	CASSSLAGGDEQYF
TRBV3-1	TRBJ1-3	CASSRTGGSSGNTIYF
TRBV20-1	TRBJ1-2	CSARVVQGGGRPINYGYTF
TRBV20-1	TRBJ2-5	CSALGDLGGTQYF
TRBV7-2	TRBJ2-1	CASSWLDPSYNEQFF
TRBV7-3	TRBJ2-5	CASSLGLAAETQYF
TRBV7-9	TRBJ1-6	CASSAPDRGLDNSPLHF
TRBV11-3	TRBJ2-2	CASSLRSSGNTGELFF
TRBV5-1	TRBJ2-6	CASSPLGVGDSGANVLTF
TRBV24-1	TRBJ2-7	CATSDPGKGGYEQYF
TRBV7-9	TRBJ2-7	CASRVGGSHEQYF
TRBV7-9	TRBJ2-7	CASSPSRGGPYEQYF
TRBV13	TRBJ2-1	CASSLNPGLAGGPNYNEQFF
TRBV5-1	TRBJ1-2	CASSSGQDRLYGYTF
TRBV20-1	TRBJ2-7	CSAHLYYEQYF
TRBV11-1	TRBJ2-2	CASSRDTGVAGTGELFF
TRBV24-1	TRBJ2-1	CATSAEAVYEQFF
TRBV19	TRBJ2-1	CASRGGLAGGYEQFF
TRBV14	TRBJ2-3	CASSQAGTGLQDTQYF
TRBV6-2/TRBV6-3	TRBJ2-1	CASTPLGSYNEQFF
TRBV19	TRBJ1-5	CASRLISNQPQHF
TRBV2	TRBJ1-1	CASKGRDTKNTEAFF
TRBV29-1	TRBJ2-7	CSVEVILAGENEQYF
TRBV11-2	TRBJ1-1	CASSLHEGVTEAFF
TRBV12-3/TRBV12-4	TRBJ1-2	CASSGWGGSNYGYTF
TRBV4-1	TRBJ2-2	CASSQDNLAGGPRTGELFF